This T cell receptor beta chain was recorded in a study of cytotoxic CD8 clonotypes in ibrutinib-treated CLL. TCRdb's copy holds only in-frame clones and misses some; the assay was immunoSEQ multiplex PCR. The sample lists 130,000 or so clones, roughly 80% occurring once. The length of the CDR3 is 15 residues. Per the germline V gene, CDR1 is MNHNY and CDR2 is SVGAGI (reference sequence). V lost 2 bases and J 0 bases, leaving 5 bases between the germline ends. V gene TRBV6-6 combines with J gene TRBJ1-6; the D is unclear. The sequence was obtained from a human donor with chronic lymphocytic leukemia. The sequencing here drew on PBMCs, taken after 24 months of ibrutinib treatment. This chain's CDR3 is CASSYASSYNSPLHF. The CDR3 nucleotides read TGTGCCAGCAGTTACGCGAGCTCCTATAATTCACCCCTCCACTTT.